The entry below gives a single T cell receptor beta chain sequence along with its context. The repertoire was sequenced with immunoSEQ multiplex PCR; TCRdb's copy has only in-frame clones and lacks some. This table holds roughly 350,000 clones, around 85% found once. The source of the sample is a study of blood T cell repertoires in COVID-19. V shed 1 base, J shed 7 bases, and the junction held 2 bases outside the gene matches. CDR3 length: 14 amino acids. The germline V gene has CDR1 MNHEY and CDR2 SMNVEV (reference sequence). V gene TRBV27 combines with J gene TRBJ1-4; 8 nucleotides align to TRBD1. This receptor was identified in a woman in her late teens or twenties with acute or convalescent COVID-19. The sequenced sample was peripheral blood. CDR3 bases: TGTGCCAGCAGTTTATTCGGACAGGGTGAAAAACTGTTTTTT. It translates to CASSLFGQGEKLFF.